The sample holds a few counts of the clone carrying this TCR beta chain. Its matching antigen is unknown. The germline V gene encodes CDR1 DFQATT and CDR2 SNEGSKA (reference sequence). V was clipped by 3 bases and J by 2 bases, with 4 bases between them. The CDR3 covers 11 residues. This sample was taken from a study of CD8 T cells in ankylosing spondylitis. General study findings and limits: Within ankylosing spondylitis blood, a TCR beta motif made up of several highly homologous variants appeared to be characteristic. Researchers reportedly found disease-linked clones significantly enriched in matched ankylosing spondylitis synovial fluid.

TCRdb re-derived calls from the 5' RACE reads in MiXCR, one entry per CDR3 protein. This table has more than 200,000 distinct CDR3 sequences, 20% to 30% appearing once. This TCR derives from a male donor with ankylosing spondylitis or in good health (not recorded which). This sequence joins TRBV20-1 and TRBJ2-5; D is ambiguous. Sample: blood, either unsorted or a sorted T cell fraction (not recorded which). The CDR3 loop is CSARAQETQYF. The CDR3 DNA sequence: TGCAGTGCTAGGGCGCAAGAGACCCAGTACTTC.